The 14 T cell receptor beta chains given below trace back to one sample, sequenced in a study of blood T cells in healthy people across ages. Through a sample-barcoded 5' primer and a J-beta primer mix, a second PCR was run for roughly 6 to 12 cycles. MiXCR, applied by TCRdb to the 5' RACE reads, yields one record per CDR3 protein. Of 980,000 or so distinct CDR3 sequences listed, about 44% were seen once; the top ten hold over 10%. The sequencing sample was made of blood. The receptors shown here come from a man aged 25-40 years in good health.

This chain links TRBV20-1 with TRBJ2-7; D is ambiguous. The V end lost 7 bases, the J end lost 4 bases, and 11 bases lay between the germline ends. The germline V gene has CDR1 DFQATT and CDR2 SNEGSKA (reference sequence). The CDR3 spans 11 residues. CDR3 coding DNA: TGCAGTGGAAGCAAGCTTTACGAGCAGTACTTC. It codes for CSGSKLYEQYF.

This clonotype was observed a handful of times. The gene calls are TRBV30 and TRBJ2-3; D is unresolved. Germline CDR1 reads GTSNPN; CDR2 reads SVGIG (reference sequence). Trimming stripped 8 bases from V and 3 bases from J, with 9 bases between. The CDR3 contains 11 residues. The CDR3 DNA reads TGTGCCCACCAATTGACAGATACGCAGTATTTT. Its protein is CAHQLTDTQYF.

The V call is TRBV28, the J call TRBJ2-3; a weak D match, TRBD2 (6 bases). Trimming took 5 bases from V and 0 from J, leaving 12 bases between them. The CDR3 spans 15 residues. Germline CDR1 is MDHEN and CDR2 is SYDVKM. CDR3 in DNA: TGTGCCAGCAGTAGGGCCCGGGGGAGCACAGATACGCAGTATTTT. Protein sequence: CASSRARGSTDTQYF. Filled out from reference TRBV28 and TRBJ2-3, the complete variable domain reads DVKVTQSSRYLVKRTGEKVFLECVQDMDHENMFWYRQDPGLGLRLIYFSYDVKMKEKGDIPEGYSVSREKKERFSLILESASTNQTSMYLCASSRARGSTDTQYFGPGTRLTVL.

This clonotype was recorded once. This chain connects TRBV4-3 to TRBJ1-2; D remains ambiguous. The CDR3 length is 17 residues. V lost 4 bases to trimming and J lost 2 bases, with 20 bases between them. CDR1 is LGHNA, CDR2 YSLEER, per germline. CDR3 sequence (DNA): TGCGCCAGCAGCCCAAGTAGGGCCCGAAGTCCAAACTATGGCTACACCTTC. As protein: CASSPSRARSPNYGYTF.

This clonotype has just a few counts. CDR3 residues: CASSFQSAGSPLHF. In nucleotides, the CDR3 is TGTGCCAGCAGTTTCCAGTCCGCCGGTTCACCCCTCCACTTT. The V call is TRBV12-3 or TRBV12-4, the J call TRBJ1-6; the D is unclear. V lost 3 bases to trimming and J lost 9 bases, with 12 bases between them. This CDR3 comprises 14 residues.

This clonotype was seen at least ten times. This sequence joins TRBV5-6 and TRBJ2-5; TRBD2 aligns across 13 bases. The CDR3 runs 16 residues. V trimming: 6 bases; J trimming: 0 bases; junction bases outside the gene matches: 5. CDR1 and CDR2 (germline): SGHDT, YYEEEE. The CDR3: CASKFGLAGDQETQYF. CDR3 coding DNA: TGTGCCAGCAAATTTGGACTAGCGGGGGACCAAGAGACCCAGTACTTC.

V usage is TRBV29-1 and J usage is TRBJ1-2, with D maybe TRBD1 (5 bases). The CDR3 is 14 amino acids. In germline, CDR1 is SQVTM, CDR2 ANQGSEA. Trimming left V 6 bases short and J 6 bases short, with 20 bases between. The CDR3, as DNA: TGCAGCGTCGCGTCTGCAGGGATGGTTGATGGCTACACCTTC. As protein: CSVASAGMVDGYTF.

DNA of the CDR3: TGCGCCAGCAGCGAAACCAACACAGGCAACTATGGCTACACCTTC. Translating gives CASSETNTGNYGYTF. This chain connects TRBV5-1 to TRBJ1-2, with D possibly TRBD1 on 5 matching bases. Trimming removed 4 bases at V and 2 bases at J, with 15 bases between. Germline CDR1 and CDR2: SGHRS and YFSETQ. The CDR3 length is 15 residues. Filled out from reference TRBV5-1 and TRBJ1-2, the complete variable domain reads KAGVTQTPRYLIKTRGQQVTLSCSPISGHRSVSWYQQTPGQGLQFLFEYFSETQRNKGNFPGRFSGRQFSNSRSEMNVSTLELGDSALYLCASSETNTGNYGYTFGSGTRLTVV.

In its sample, this clonotype was seen a few times. The gene calls are TRBV7-6 and TRBJ2-6; D possibly uses TRBD1 or TRBD2 (5 bases each). Trimming stripped 5 bases from V and 3 bases from J, with 14 bases between. Germline CDR1 SGHVS, CDR2 FNYEAQ. The CDR3 spans 16 residues. CDR3 amino acids: CASSRHQGVGANVLTF. CDR3 sequence (DNA): TGTGCCAGCAGCCGACACCAGGGAGTTGGGGCCAACGTCCTGACTTTC.

V usage is TRBV4-1 and J usage is TRBJ2-3; D uncertain. This CDR3 is built from 14 residues. Trimming took 6 bases from V and 6 from J, leaving 16 bases between them. Germline loops: CDR1 MGHRA, CDR2 YSYEKL. Here the CDR3 reads CASSPVQSGDTQYF. The CDR3 nucleotides are TGCGCCAGCAGTCCGGTCCAGTCTGGGGATACGCAGTATTTT.

This clonotype was seen more than once but under ten times. A much larger clone differs by one base, so this may be a read error. The rearrangement links TRBV7-2 to TRBJ2-1; TRBD2 agrees at 8 bases. Germline CDR1 is SGHTA and CDR2 is FQGNSA. The CDR3 length is 15 residues. V lost 0 bases, J lost 3 bases, and 1 base stayed unmatched. This CDR3 reads CASSLARGGYNEQFF. The CDR3 DNA reads TGTGCCAGCAGCTTAGCTCGGGGGGGCTACAATGAGCAGTTCTTC.

The genes are TRBV12-3 or TRBV12-4 and TRBJ2-5; no reliable D call. This CDR3 region has 12 residues. V was shortened by 8 bases and J by 4 bases, with 11 bases between the two germline ends. This chain's CDR3 is CASVGTGETQYF. CDR3 in DNA: TGTGCCAGCGTCGGTACGGGAGAGACCCAGTACTTC.

V and J are TRBV4-3 and TRBJ2-7, with 10 positions matching TRBD1. CDR1 is LGHNA, CDR2 YSLEER, per germline. V trimming: 0 bases; J trimming: 3 bases; junction bases outside the gene matches: 2. The CDR3 contains 15 residues. The CDR3 reads CASSQDRDRGYEQYF. The CDR3 DNA reads as TGCGCCAGCAGCCAAGACCGGGACAGGGGCTACGAGCAGTACTTC.

In the case of this clonotype: At one end the junction does not follow the germline gene, possibly because of a read error. J is TRBJ2-7 and V is TRBV4-3; 7 nucleotides line up with TRBD1. In germline, CDR1 is LGHNA, CDR2 YSLEER. CDR3 size: 14 residues. CDR3 residues: CAGSQEQGTYEQYF. The CDR3 region has the DNA TGCGCCGGCAGTCAAGAACAGGGGACCTACGAGCAGTACTTC.